Listed below are T cell receptor beta chains from one sample, sequenced in a study of shared T cell receptors in the human thymus. Profiled with immunoSEQ multiplex PCR; TCRdb holds only in-frame clones, not every one. In the table there are about 500,000 clones, 70% to 80% of which are singletons. In addition, the sample was reused for a study of human thymus T cells.

Input material: thymocytes. The receptors were sampled from a boy under three years old with a congenital heart defect. CDR3s include the opening cysteine and the closing phenylalanine or tryptophan. Each record gives: V gene, J gene, clone size, D gene, CDR3 DNA, CDR3 protein. D genes are given only for firm matches. The listing skips clone size in some rows; elsewhere it reads once, few, many or a size class.

TRBV28	TRBJ2-7	.	TRBD2	TGTGCCAGCAGTGTGCAGACTAGCGGGAGAATTTACGAGCAGTACTTC	CASSVQTSGRIYEQYF
TRBV5-1	TRBJ2-5	.	TRBD2	TGCGCCAGCAGCTTGGCGGCGGGAGGTGGGGAGACCCAGTACTTC	CASSLAAGGGETQYF
TRBV11-2	TRBJ2-1	.	.	TGTGCCAGCAGCAAAGGGGCGGGAACCTCCTCCTACAATGAGCAGTTCTTC	CASSKGAGTSSYNEQFF
TRBV2	TRBJ1-2	.	.	TGTGCCAGCAGCAGGACTTTTGGGGACTATGGCTACACCTTC	CASSRTFGDYGYTF
TRBV4-1	TRBJ2-7	.	.	TGCGCCAGCAGCCACCCCTCCCACCGGGAGCAGTACTTC	CASSHPSHREQYF
TRBV10-3	TRBJ1-1	once	TRBD1	TGTGCCATCAGATCCGGGACAGGGGCTGAAGCTTTCTTT	CAIRSGTGAEAFF
TRBV6-4	TRBJ1-2	.	.	TGTGCCAGCAGTGACTCGAAGCGGGACGGCTACACCTTC	CASSDSKRDGYTF
TRBV27	TRBJ1-3	.	.	TGTGCCAGCATCCAACAGGGAAACACCATATATTTT	CASIQQGNTIYF
TRBV4-2	TRBJ1-2	.	.	TGTGCCAGCAGCCAAGGGGCAGCTTCAAACTATGGCTACACCTTC	CASSQGAASNYGYTF
TRBV11-2	TRBJ2-5	once	TRBD2	TGTGCCAGCAGCTTCATGTCAACTAGCGGCCGCGGGACCCAGTACTTC	CASSFMSTSGRGTQYF
TRBV6-6	TRBJ2-1	.	TRBD1	TGTGCCAGCACCCCCGGACAGGGGAGGAAAAATGAGCAGTTCTTC	CASTPGQGRKNEQFF
TRBV29-1	TRBJ2-7	.	.	TGCAGCGTTGTACTTTCCGTCTACGAGCAGTACTTC	CSVVLSVYEQYF
TRBV7-2	TRBJ2-7	.	TRBD2	TGTGCCAGCAGCTTAGTAGGTAGCGGGAGGGTCGAGCAGTACTTC	CASSLVGSGRVEQYF
TRBV7-2	TRBJ1-5	.	.	TGTGCCAGCAGCTTAGGGAAGGCGGGTCAGCCCCAGCATTTT	CASSLGKAGQPQHF
TRBV7-6	TRBJ2-1	.	.	TGTGCCAGCAGCTCGGAAAAGGGAGCGCGTCAAACCCGGGGCTCCTACAATGAGCAGTTCTTC	CASSSEKGARQTRGSYNEQFF
TRBV10-3	TRBJ2-3	.	.	TGTGCCATCAGTGAAAAGAGTTCAGATACGCAGTATTTT	CAISEKSSDTQYF
TRBV29-1	TRBJ1-2	.	TRBD1	TGCAGCGCCTTCGACAGGGCCCTCGACTATGGCTACACCTTC	CSAFDRALDYGYTF
TRBV11-3	TRBJ2-7	.	TRBD1	TGTGCCAGCAGCGGGGGGACAGGGATAGACGAGCAGTACTTC	CASSGGTGIDEQYF
TRBV19	TRBJ1-1	.	.	TGTGCCAGTCGCGACAGGCCCCCTAGAAACACTGAAGCTTTCTTT	CASRDRPPRNTEAFF
TRBV29-1	TRBJ2-7	.	TRBD1	TGCAGCGTTGATTGCTCAGGACAGGGGAGGCCCTACGAGCAGTACTTC	CSVDCSGQGRPYEQYF
TRBV2	TRBJ2-7	.	.	TGTGCCAGCAGGAGCCGCGGGTCCTACGAGCAGTACTTC	CASRSRGSYEQYF
TRBV5-6	TRBJ2-7	.	.	TGTGCCAGCAGCCCCACGAGGGGGGGTAGGTCGGGGGCTACGGGGGAGCAGTACTTC	CASSPTRGGRSGATGEQYF
TRBV5-1	TRBJ2-3	.	TRBD2	TGCGCCAGCAGCTTTTTGACTAGCGGCACAGATACGCAGTATTTT	CASSFLTSGTDTQYF
TRBV25-1	TRBJ2-5	.	TRBD2	TGTGCCAGCAGTGAGGGGACTAGCGGTGGGGAGACCCAGTACTTC	CASSEGTSGGETQYF
TRBV4-2	TRBJ2-3	.	TRBD2	TGTGCCAGCAGCCAAGAAAGGCGGGAGGGCCCAGATACGCAGTATTTT	CASSQERREGPDTQYF
TRBV27	TRBJ1-2	.	.	TGTGCCAGCAGTTTATCGAGGCAACTCATCTATGGCTACACCTTC	CASSLSRQLIYGYTF
TRBV27	TRBJ2-3	few	TRBD2	TGTGCCAGCAGCCCCAGAGGACTAGCGGGATTGGGAGATACGCAGTATTTT	CASSPRGLAGLGDTQYF
TRBV10-3	TRBJ2-5	.	TRBD1	TGTGCCATCAGCGGGGACAGGGGGAGAAGGGAGACCCAGTACTTC	CAISGDRGRRETQYF
TRBV10-1	TRBJ2-2	once	.	TGCGCCAGCTCCCGGTGGAACACCGGGGAGCTGTTTTTT	CASSRWNTGELFF
TRBV4-2	TRBJ2-1	.	TRBD1	TGTGCCAGCAGCCAGGTCCGGGACAGTTCTGGTAATGAGCAGTTCTTC	CASSQVRDSSGNEQFF
TRBV10-3	TRBJ2-7	.	TRBD1	TGTGCCATCAGTGAGCGAGGACAGGGAGGTCGGGAGCAGTACTTC	CAISERGQGGREQYF
TRBV10-2	TRBJ2-7	.	TRBD2	TGCGCCAGCATGGGGACTAGCGCCTACGAGCAGTACTTC	CASMGTSAYEQYF
TRBV18	TRBJ1-1	.	TRBD1	TGTGCCAGCTCACCCACCCGGGACAGGGTTGCTTTCTTT	CASSPTRDRVAFF
TRBV4-1	TRBJ1-2	.	.	TGCGCCAGCAGCCAAGTAGGGCAGGGGAATGGCTACACCTTC	CASSQVGQGNGYTF
TRBV4-3	TRBJ2-1	.	TRBD2	TGCGCCAGCAGCCAGCTCGGACTAGCGGGAGGAACCTACAATGAGCAGTTCTTC	CASSQLGLAGGTYNEQFF
TRBV7-8	TRBJ1-1	.	.	TGTGCCAGCAGCTTAACGGGGTGCCCTGAAGCTTTCTTT	CASSLTGCPEAFF
TRBV27	TRBJ1-1	.	TRBD1	TGTGCCAGCAGTCGACAGGGGACCACTGAAGCTTTCTTT	CASSRQGTTEAFF
TRBV9	TRBJ2-7	.	TRBD2	TGTGCCAGCAGCCCAAGGCCCAGCGGGAGCTACGAGCAGTACTTC	CASSPRPSGSYEQYF
TRBV30	TRBJ2-7	once	.	TGTGCCTGGAGTGTACTCGGGGGAATGAGCTGGATGTGGGTCTACGAGCAGTACTTC	CAWSVLGGMSWMWVYEQYF